Shown below are 21 T cell receptor beta chains from a single sample sequenced in a study of T cells in Graves' hyperthyroidism and ophthalmopathy. Amplification yielded TCR beta CDR3 regions, with RNA transcripts as the source. First-round RT-PCR targeting the TCR CDR3 was performed with the HTBI primer set. A single record per CDR3 protein comes from TCRdb applying MiXCR to the multiplex PCR reads. Of about 480,000 distinct CDR3 sequences listed, about 15% are singletons. The sample comprised blood. These receptor sequences come from a woman between 18 and 30 years old with Graves' hyperthyroidism.

The chain links TRBV29-1 to TRBJ2-1, with 8 bases that match TRBD2. Germline values: CDR1 SQVTM, CDR2 ANQGSEA. The V segment lost 4 bases and the J segment 4 bases; nucleotides outside the gene matches: 9. This CDR3 is 15 amino acids long. CDR3 DNA sequence: TGCAGCGTTGGGGGCACCAGCGGGGGTTACAATGAGCAGTTCTTC. This encodes CSVGGTSGGYNEQFF.

The chain is built from TRBV19 and TRBJ1-4, with D unclear. This CDR3 region has 13 residues. Per germline, CDR1 LNHDA and CDR2 SQIVND (reference sequence). Trimming left V 3 bases short and J 4 bases short, with 6 bases between. The CDR3 bases are TGTGCCAGTAGTATGACCAATAATGAAAAACTGTTTTTT. Its protein is CASSMTNNEKLFF.

Ten or more counts support this clonotype. The rearrangement joins TRBV27 to TRBJ2-1; 15 positions agree with TRBD2. V dropped 3 bases and J dropped 0; count of bases not matched to a gene: 9. Germline V gives CDR1 MNHEY, CDR2 SMNVEV (reference sequence). This CDR3 has 20 residues. CDR3: CASSFPGTSGRQSSYNEQFF. The DNA of the CDR3 is TGTGCCAGCAGTTTCCCGGGGACTAGCGGGAGGCAGAGCTCCTACAATGAGCAGTTCTTC.

This clonotype was seen many times. The V and J genes are TRBV25-1 and TRBJ2-1; tentative D call: TRBD2 (6 bases). The CDR3 has 13 residues. Between the trimmed V and J ends, which lost 10 bases and 3 bases, there was a span of 13 bases. Per germline, CDR1 MGHDK and CDR2 SYGVNS. CDR3 in DNA: TGTGCCAACTCTCTCGGGGGCTACAATGAGCAGTTCTTC. Translated, it gives CANSLGGYNEQFF.

In its sample, this clonotype was seen many times. J is TRBJ1-1 and V is TRBV29-1; D is unclear. Per germline, CDR1 SQVTM and CDR2 ANQGSEA. The ends were cut back, 7 bases at V and 4 bases at J, with 13 bases in the middle. CDR3 length: 12 amino acids. The CDR3 DNA reads TGCAGCGGGGGAGGGAGGGTCACTGAAGCTTTCTTT. Translation gives CSGGGRVTEAFF.

This clonotype appeared a few times. The chain carries TRBV19 and TRBJ1-5; a weak D match, TRBD1 (6 bases). The length of the CDR3 is 17 residues. V was pared by 1 base and J by 2 bases, with 15 bases between. Germline V gene sequence: CDR1 LNHDA, CDR2 SQIVND (reference sequence). The CDR3 DNA reads as TGTGCCAGTAGTATAGGCCAGGGGAAGATGGGCAATCAGCCCCAGCATTTT. Protein product: CASSIGQGKMGNQPQHF.

The gene calls are TRBV5-1 and TRBJ2-5; 13 bases are shared with TRBD2. Germline lookup yields CDR1 SGHRS and CDR2 YFSETQ. CDR3 length: 15 amino acids. V was pared by 4 bases and J by 6 bases, with 6 bases of the junction left unmatched. The CDR3 reads CASSPGLAGVKTQYF. For the CDR3, the DNA is TGCGCCAGCAGCCCTGGACTAGCGGGAGTAAAGACCCAGTACTTC.

This clonotype was detected ten times or more. The chain combines TRBV12-3 or TRBV12-4 with TRBJ1-3; D remains ambiguous. V lost 3 bases and J 10 bases, leaving 7 bases between the germline ends. CDR3 length equals 11 residues. CDR3 sequence: CASSFAVTIYF. CDR3 sequence (DNA): TGTGCCAGCAGTTTTGCTGTAACCATATATTTT.

This clonotype came up a few times. V is TRBV7-3 and J is TRBJ1-2, with D possibly matching TRBD1 (6 bases). The ends were cut back, 5 bases at V and 4 bases at J, with 23 bases in the middle. CDR1 and CDR2 from the germline V gene are SGHTA and FQGTGA. This CDR3 contains 17 residues. The CDR3 region has the DNA TGTGCCAGCAGCCCCCAGACACCGTGGGGGGGCGTCTATGGCTACACCTTC. Its translation is CASSPQTPWGGVYGYTF.

The sample holds many counts of this clonotype. The genes are TRBV9 and TRBJ1-1, with a possible D match to TRBD1 (6 bases). Trimming left V 0 bases short and J 4 bases short, with 7 bases between. This CDR3 is 13 amino acids long. Germline CDR1 and CDR2: SGDLS and YYNGEE. CDR3 nucleotides: TGTGCCAGCAGCGTAGAAGGGGGCACTGAAGCTTTCTTT. This sequence encodes CASSVEGGTEAFF. Based on the CDR3 plus reference TRBV9 and TRBJ1-1, the full variable domain is DSGVTQTPKHLITATGQRVTLRCSPRSGDLSVYWYQQSLDQGLQFLIQYYNGEERAKGNILERFSAQQFPDLHSELNLSSLELGDSALYFCASSVEGGTEAFFGQGTRLTVV.

This sequence joins TRBV20-1 and TRBJ1-3, with D possibly being TRBD1 (6 bases). In germline, CDR1 is DFQATT, CDR2 SNEGSKA (reference sequence). The CDR3 has 16 residues. With 0 bases removed from V and 4 bases from J, the gap between germline ends came to 16 bases. For the CDR3, the DNA is TGCAGTGCTAGAGAGTGGGGGGCCCCTCTGGGAAACACCATATATTTT. Protein: CSAREWGAPLGNTIYF.

On this clonotype itself: One end of the junction fails to match germline, which may point to a read error. The gene calls are TRBV10-3 and TRBJ2-4; TRBD2 matches at 13 bases. The CDR3 sequence is 16 residues long. Per germline, CDR1 ENHRY and CDR2 SYGVKD. DNA of the CDR3: TGTGCCATCAGTGTTGGACTAGCGGGGGCCAAAAACATTCAGTGCTTC. It translates to CAISVGLAGAKNIQCF.

This clonotype occurred many times. The rearrangement uses TRBV6-1 and TRBJ2-1; D may be TRBD1 (6 bases). V shed 6 bases and J shed 2 bases, with 14 bases lying between them. The CDR3 length is 15 residues. Germline V gene lookup returns CDR1 MNHNS and CDR2 SASEGT. The CDR3 DNA reads TGTGCCAGCAGCTTACAGGGTTATACCTACAATGAGCAGTTCTTC. It encodes CASSLQGYTYNEQFF.

This clonotype showed up many times. An end of the junction differs from the germline gene, which may be a read error. The genes are TRBV24-1 and TRBJ2-2; the match to TRBD2 covers 9 bases. Germline assignment: CDR1 KGHDR and CDR2 SFDVKD. The CDR3 sequence is 17 residues long. CDR3 in amino acids: CATSDSTGLAKTGELFF. CDR3 nucleotides: TGTGCCACCAGTGATTCTACCGGACTAGCGAAGACCGGGGAGCTGTTTTTT.

This sequence joins TRBV20-1 and TRBJ2-7; TRBD1 matches 8 bases. CDR1 and CDR2 from the germline V gene are DFQATT and SNEGSKA (reference sequence). This CDR3 comprises 14 residues. The CDR3 DNA is TGCAGTGCTGGAGATCAGGGGGCAAGTCGCGAGCAGTACGTC. This codes for CSAGDQGASREQYV.

Many counts were recorded for this clonotype. The gene calls are TRBV12-3 or TRBV12-4 and TRBJ2-1; TRBD2 agrees at 7 bases. Losses at the gene ends were 8 bases for V and 5 bases for J; bases not matched to a gene: 12. This CDR3 has 15 residues. DNA of the CDR3: TGTGCCAGCGGTCCGCCGGGACTAACTCACAATGAGCAGTTCTTC. It encodes CASGPPGLTHNEQFF.

This clonotype was seen many times. This chain links TRBV6-1 with TRBJ1-2, with TRBD1 matching 8 bases. The CDR3 contains 13 residues. Germline V gene sequence: CDR1 MNHNS, CDR2 SASEGT. The junction had 5 bases not matched to a gene; V was cut back by 7 bases and J by 4 bases. CDR3 coding DNA: TGTGCCAGCACCCAGGACAGGGCCTATGGCTACACCTTC. This encodes CASTQDRAYGYTF.

This clonotype was seen repeatedly, ten times or more. The CDR3 protein is CASSEGTTTNEKLFF. The CDR3 DNA reads as TGCGCCAGCAGCGAGGGGACTACCACTAATGAAAAACTGTTTTTT. This chain connects TRBV5-1 to TRBJ1-4; D might be TRBD1 (5 bases). Between the trimmed V and J ends, which lost 4 bases and 2 bases, there was a span of 12 bases. The CDR3 loop spans 15 amino acids. CDR1 SGHRS and CDR2 YFSETQ come from the germline V gene.

This clonotype was detected ten times or more. The chain links TRBV11-2 to TRBJ2-1; 8 bases are a match to TRBD2. There are 16 residues in the CDR3. Trimming removed 1 base from V and 7 bases from J; junction bases left unmatched: 9. In germline, CDR1 is SGHAT, CDR2 FQNNGV. CDR3 DNA sequence: TGTGCCAGCAGCTTAGCCCTTACTAGCGGCTGGAATGAGCAGTTCTTC. Amino acid sequence: CASSLALTSGWNEQFF.

This clonotype occurred many times. The V and J genes are TRBV11-2 and TRBJ2-7; 8 nucleotides agree with TRBD2. The CDR3 totals 13 residues. Germline trimming cut 6 bases from V and 9 bases from J; bases unmatched to any gene: 10. The germline gives CDR1 SGHAT, CDR2 FQNNGV. In DNA form, the CDR3 reads TGTGCCAGCAGTCATGAGGAGCGGGAGTTGCAGTACTTC. Amino acid sequence: CASSHEERELQYF.

This clonotype was counted at least ten times. The rearrangement uses TRBV19 and TRBJ2-7; 9 bases match TRBD1. This CDR3 contains 15 residues. Germline CDR1 is LNHDA and CDR2 is SQIVND (reference sequence). After removal of 4 bases from V and 7 bases from J, the junction contained 11 bases not matched to a gene. CDR3 in amino acids: CASSKLGTGYSEQYF. The CDR3 bases are TGTGCCAGTAGTAAACTTGGGACAGGGTATTCTGAGCAGTACTTC.